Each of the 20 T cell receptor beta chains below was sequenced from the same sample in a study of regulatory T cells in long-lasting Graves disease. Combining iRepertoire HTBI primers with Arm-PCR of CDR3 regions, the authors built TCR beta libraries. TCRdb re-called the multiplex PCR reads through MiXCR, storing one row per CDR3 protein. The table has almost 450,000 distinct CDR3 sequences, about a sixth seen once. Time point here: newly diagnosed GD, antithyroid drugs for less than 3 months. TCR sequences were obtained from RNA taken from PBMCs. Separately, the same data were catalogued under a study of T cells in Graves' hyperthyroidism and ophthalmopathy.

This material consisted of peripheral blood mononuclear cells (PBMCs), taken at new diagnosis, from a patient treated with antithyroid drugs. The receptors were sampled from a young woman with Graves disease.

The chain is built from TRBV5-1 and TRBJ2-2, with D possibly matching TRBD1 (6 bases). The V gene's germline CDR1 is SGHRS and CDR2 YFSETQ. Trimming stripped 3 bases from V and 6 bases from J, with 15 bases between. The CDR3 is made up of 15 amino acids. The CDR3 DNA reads TGCGCCAGCAGCTCAAATAACAGGGCGGCCGGGGAGCTGTTTTTT. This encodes CASSSNNRAAGELFF.

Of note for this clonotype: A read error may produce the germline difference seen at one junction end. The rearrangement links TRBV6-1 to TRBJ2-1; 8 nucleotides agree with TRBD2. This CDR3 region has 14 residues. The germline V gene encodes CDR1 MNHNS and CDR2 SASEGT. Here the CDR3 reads CAISESGTSNEQFF. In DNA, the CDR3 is TGTGCCATCAGTGAGTCTGGGACTAGTAATGAGCAGTTCTTC.

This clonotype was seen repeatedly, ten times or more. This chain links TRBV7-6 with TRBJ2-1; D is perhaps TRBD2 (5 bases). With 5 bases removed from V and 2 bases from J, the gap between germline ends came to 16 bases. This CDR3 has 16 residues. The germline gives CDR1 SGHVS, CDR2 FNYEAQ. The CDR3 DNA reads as TGTGCCAGCAGCCCCCCAAGGTGGGAGACCTACAATGAGCAGTTCTTC. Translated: CASSPPRWETYNEQFF.

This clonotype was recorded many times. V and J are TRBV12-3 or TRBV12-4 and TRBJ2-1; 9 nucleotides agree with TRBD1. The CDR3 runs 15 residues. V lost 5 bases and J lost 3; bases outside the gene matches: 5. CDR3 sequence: CASSTPGQGYNEQFF. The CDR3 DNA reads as TGTGCCAGCAGTACCCCGGGACAGGGCTACAATGAGCAGTTCTTC.

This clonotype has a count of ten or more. CDR3 sequence (DNA): TGCAGCGTTGAATTATGGGGGGAAAAAGAGACCCAGTACTTC. It translates to CSVELWGEKETQYF. V usage is TRBV29-1 and J usage is TRBJ2-5; perhaps TRBD2 as D (6 bases). This CDR3 is 14 amino acids long. Trimming took 2 bases from V and 3 from J, leaving 13 bases between them. Per germline, CDR1 SQVTM and CDR2 ANQGSEA.

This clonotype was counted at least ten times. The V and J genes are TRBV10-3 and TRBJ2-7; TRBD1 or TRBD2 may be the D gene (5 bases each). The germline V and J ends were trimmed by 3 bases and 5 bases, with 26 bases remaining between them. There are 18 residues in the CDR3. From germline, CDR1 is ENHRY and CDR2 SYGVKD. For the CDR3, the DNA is TGTGCCATCAGTGACGGCAGCCGGGGCTCTACGGGATCCGACGAGCAGTACTTC. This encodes CAISDGSRGSTGSDEQYF.

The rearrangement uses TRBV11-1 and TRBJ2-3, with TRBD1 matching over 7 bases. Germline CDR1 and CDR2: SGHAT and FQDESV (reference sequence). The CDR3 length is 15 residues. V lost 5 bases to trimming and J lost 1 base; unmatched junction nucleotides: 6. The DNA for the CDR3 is TGTGCCAGCAGCCGACAGGGAGCCGGCACAGATACGCAGTATTTT. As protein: CASSRQGAGTDTQYF.

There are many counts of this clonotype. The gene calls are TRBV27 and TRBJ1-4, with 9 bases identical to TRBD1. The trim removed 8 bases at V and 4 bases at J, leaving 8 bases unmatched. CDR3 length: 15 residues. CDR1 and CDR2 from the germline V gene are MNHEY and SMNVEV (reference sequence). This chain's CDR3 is CASGGQGGFNEKLFF. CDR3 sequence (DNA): TGTGCCAGCGGGGGACAGGGAGGATTTAATGAAAAACTGTTTTTT.

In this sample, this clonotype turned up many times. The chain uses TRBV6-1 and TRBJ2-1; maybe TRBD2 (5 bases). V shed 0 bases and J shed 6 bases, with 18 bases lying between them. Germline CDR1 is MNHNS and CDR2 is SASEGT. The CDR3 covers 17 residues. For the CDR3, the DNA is TGTGCCAGCAGTGAAGCTCAGACTGGACTCTTAACCAATGAGCAGTTCTTC. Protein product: CASSEAQTGLLTNEQFF.

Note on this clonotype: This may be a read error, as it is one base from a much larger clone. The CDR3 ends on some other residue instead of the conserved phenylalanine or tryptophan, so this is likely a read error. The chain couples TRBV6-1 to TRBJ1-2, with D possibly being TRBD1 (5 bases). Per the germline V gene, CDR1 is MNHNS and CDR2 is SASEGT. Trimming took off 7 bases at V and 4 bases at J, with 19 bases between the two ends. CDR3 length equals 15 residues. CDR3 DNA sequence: TGTGCCAGCAAAGCGAACAGGCCGCTCGGCTATGGCTACACCCTC. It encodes CASKANRPLGYGYTL.

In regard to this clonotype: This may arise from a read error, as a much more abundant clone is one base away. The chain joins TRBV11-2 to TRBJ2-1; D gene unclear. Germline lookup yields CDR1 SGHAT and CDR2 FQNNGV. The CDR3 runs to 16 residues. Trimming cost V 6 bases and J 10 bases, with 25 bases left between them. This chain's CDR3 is CASSSTSGPTAYEQFF. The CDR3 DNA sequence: TGTGCCAGCAGTTCTACTTCCGGGCCCACCGCCTACGAGCAGTTCTTC.

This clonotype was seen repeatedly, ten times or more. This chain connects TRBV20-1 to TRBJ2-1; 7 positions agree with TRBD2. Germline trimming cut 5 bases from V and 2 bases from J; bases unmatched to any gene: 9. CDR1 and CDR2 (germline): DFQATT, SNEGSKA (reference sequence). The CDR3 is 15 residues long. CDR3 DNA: TGCAGTGCTGGCTCGGCCGCGGGAGCCTACAATGAGCAGTTCTTC. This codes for CSAGSAAGAYNEQFF.

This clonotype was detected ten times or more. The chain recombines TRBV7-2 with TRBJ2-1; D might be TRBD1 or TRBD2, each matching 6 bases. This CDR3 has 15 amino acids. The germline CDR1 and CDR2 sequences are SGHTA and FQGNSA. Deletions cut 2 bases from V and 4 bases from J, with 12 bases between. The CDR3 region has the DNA TGTGCCAGCAGCTTAATCTGGGGGGCGTACAATGAGCAGTTCTTC. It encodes CASSLIWGAYNEQFF.

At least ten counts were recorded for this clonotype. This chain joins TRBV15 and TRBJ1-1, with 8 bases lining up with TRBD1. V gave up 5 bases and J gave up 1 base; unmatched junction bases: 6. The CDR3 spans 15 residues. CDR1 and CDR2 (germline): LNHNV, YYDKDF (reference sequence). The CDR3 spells CATSGPGTGNTEAFF. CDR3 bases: TGTGCCACCAGCGGGCCCGGGACAGGGAACACTGAAGCTTTCTTT. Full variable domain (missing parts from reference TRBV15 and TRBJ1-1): DAMVIQNPRYQVTQFGKPVTLSCSQTLNHNVMYWYQQKSSQAPKLLFHYYDKDFNNEADTPDNFQSRRPNTSFCFLDIRSPGLGDTAMYLCATSGPGTGNTEAFFGQGTRLTVV.

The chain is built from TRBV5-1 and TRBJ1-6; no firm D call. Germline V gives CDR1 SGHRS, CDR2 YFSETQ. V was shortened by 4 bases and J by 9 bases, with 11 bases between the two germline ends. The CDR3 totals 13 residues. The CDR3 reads CASSGTGTSPLHF. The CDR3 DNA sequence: TGCGCCAGCAGCGGTACCGGTACTTCACCCCTCCACTTT.

CDR3 DNA sequence: TGTGCCAGCAGTGAGCTCGCAGGCAACCAAGAGACCCAGTACTTC. As protein: CASSELAGNQETQYF. V is TRBV2 and J is TRBJ2-5, with D hard to call. The CDR3 extends over 15 amino acids. With 3 bases removed from V and 0 bases from J, the gap between germline ends came to 11 bases. Germline assignment: CDR1 SNHLY and CDR2 FYNNEI.

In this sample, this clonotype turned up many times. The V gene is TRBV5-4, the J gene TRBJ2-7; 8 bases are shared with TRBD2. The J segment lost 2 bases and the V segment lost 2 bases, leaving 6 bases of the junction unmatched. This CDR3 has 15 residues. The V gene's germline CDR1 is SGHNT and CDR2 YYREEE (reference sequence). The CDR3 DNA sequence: TGTGCCAGCAGCTTCCAGCGGGAGAGGGCCTACGAGCAGTACTTC. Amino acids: CASSFQRERAYEQYF.

CDR3 protein: CASSYFKTSGKETQYF. The CDR3 DNA reads as TGTGCCAGCAGTTACTTCAAGACTAGCGGGAAAGAGACCCAGTACTTC. This rearrangement joins TRBV6-5 to TRBJ2-5; 11 positions match TRBD2. Germline CDR1 MNHEY, CDR2 SVGAGI. The CDR3 loop spans 16 amino acids. V lost 1 base, J lost 3 bases, and 4 bases stayed unmatched.

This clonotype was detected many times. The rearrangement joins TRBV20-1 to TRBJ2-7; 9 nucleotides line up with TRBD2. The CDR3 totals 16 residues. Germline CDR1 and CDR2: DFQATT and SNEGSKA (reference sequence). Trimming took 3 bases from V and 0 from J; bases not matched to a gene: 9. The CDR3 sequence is CSASPPRTSDSYEQYF. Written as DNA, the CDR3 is TGCAGTGCTAGCCCCCCTCGGACTAGCGACTCCTACGAGCAGTACTTC.

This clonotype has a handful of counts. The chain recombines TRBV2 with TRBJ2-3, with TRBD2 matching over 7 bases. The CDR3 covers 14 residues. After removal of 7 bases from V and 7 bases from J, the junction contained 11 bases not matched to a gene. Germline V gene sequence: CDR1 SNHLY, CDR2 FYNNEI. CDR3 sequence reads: CASKVGEGHNTQYF. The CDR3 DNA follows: TGTGCCAGCAAAGTGGGGGAGGGCCATAATACGCAGTATTTT.